A selection of T cell receptor beta chains follows, all from one sample in a study of a mutant IDH1 vaccine in newly diagnosed glioma. Data came from immunoSEQ multiplex PCR; TCRdb stores just in-frame clones and leaves some out. This sample has roughly 28,000 clones, with more than 80% found just once. These receptors' targets are unknown. Sequenced here: PBMCs, sampled from a glioma patient whose treatment included an IDH1 peptide vaccine. These receptors were collected from a man aged 18 to 35 with glioma. Both conserved end residues are part of each CDR3. D genes are given only for firm matches. Where a row states a size, it is once, few, many or the class of an expanded clone; other rows omit it.

clone_size	v_call	j_call	d_call	cdr3_nt	cdr3_aa
NA	TRBV4-1	TRBJ2-2	NA	TGCGCCAGCAGCCCCAGTACCGGGGAGCTGTTTTTT	CASSPSTGELFF
NA	TRBV7-2	TRBJ1-2	NA	TGTGCCAGCAGCTTAGCGCGGACAGATTACTATGGCTACACCTTC	CASSLARTDYYGYTF
large	TRBV7-2	TRBJ2-3	NA	TGTGCCAGCAGCCCTGACTCGGGCGGCACAGATACGCAGTATTTT	CASSPDSGGTDTQYF
once	TRBV7-8	TRBJ2-7	TRBD2	TGTGCCAGCAGCTTAGAACTAGCGGTGTCCTACGAGCAGTACTTC	CASSLELAVSYEQYF
NA	TRBV2	TRBJ2-6	NA	TGTGCCAGCAATCTAGGGACGGTGTACTCTGGGGCCAACGTCCTGACTTTC	CASNLGTVYSGANVLTF
NA	TRBV30	TRBJ1-4	NA	TGTGCCTGGAGTGCCCTGGGGACTAATGAAAAACTGTTTTTT	CAWSALGTNEKLFF
NA	TRBV6-6	TRBJ1-1	NA	TGTGCCAGCAGTCAGGGACCGATGAACACTGAAGCTTTCTTT	CASSQGPMNTEAFF
NA	TRBV5-1	TRBJ2-1	NA	TGCGCCAGCACCCAAGGGTCTAGCGTTTACAATGAGCAGTTCTTC	CASTQGSSVYNEQFF
NA	TRBV7-2	TRBJ2-3	NA	TGTGCCAGCAGCCCGGGGACCACCGGTTGGGCAGATACGCAGTATTTT	CASSPGTTGWADTQYF
NA	TRBV6-6	TRBJ2-7	NA	TGTGCCAGCAGTTACTCCGACAACTCCTACGAGCAGTACTTC	CASSYSDNSYEQYF
NA	TRBV30	TRBJ1-5	NA	TGTGCCTGGAGTGTAGGGGGAAGCAATCAGCCCCAGCATTTT	CAWSVGGSNQPQHF
NA	TRBV9	TRBJ2-2	NA	TGTGCCAGCAGCACACAGGGAAGGAACACCGGGGAGCTGTTTTTT	CASSTQGRNTGELFF
NA	TRBV7-9	TRBJ2-7	TRBD2	TGTGCCAGCAGCTTATTCAGCGGGAGTCTCAACGAGCAGTACTTC	CASSLFSGSLNEQYF
NA	TRBV29-1	TRBJ1-1	NA	TGCAGCGCACAGACAGAGCTTAACACTGAAGCTTTCTTT	CSAQTELNTEAFF
few	TRBV4-2	TRBJ1-3	NA	TGTGCCAGCAGCCAAGACAGGGGAAGAGGAAACACCATATATTTT	CASSQDRGRGNTIYF
few	TRBV7-2	TRBJ2-2	NA	TGTGCCAGCAGCCCGTCGTTGGGGCGGGCAGGAACCGGGGAGCTGTTTTTT	CASSPSLGRAGTGELFF
NA	TRBV5-4	TRBJ1-2	NA	TGTGCCAGCAGCGGCGGGACTTCCTATGGCTACACCTTC	CASSGGTSYGYTF
NA	TRBV28	TRBJ1-3	TRBD1	TGTGCCAGCCAGACAGGGATTGGAAACACCATATATTTT	CASQTGIGNTIYF
NA	TRBV30	TRBJ2-5	NA	TGTGCCTGCTGGGACGGCCAAGAGACCCAGTACTTC	CACWDGQETQYF
NA	TRBV30	TRBJ2-2	TRBD2	TGTGCCTTTAAACCGGGACTAGCGGTCGATTCGAACACCGGGGAGCTGTTTTTT	CAFKPGLAVDSNTGELFF
NA	TRBV6-5	TRBJ2-7	NA	TGTGCCAGCAGTCCTCGGACGGGCTCCTACGAGCAGTACTTC	CASSPRTGSYEQYF
NA	TRBV6-5	TRBJ1-1	NA	TGTGCCAGCAGTTTGGCCCGGCCGCCCATGAACACTGAAGCTTTCTTT	CASSLARPPMNTEAFF
NA	TRBV5-6	TRBJ1-1	TRBD1	TGTGCCAGCAGTTTGACAGGGGGCGCGTCTGAAGCTTTCTTT	CASSLTGGASEAFF
NA	TRBV29-1	TRBJ2-1	NA	TGCAGCGCTGGGGGCAGGCTACACAATGAGCAGTTCTTC	CSAGGRLHNEQFF
NA	TRBV19	TRBJ1-2	TRBD1	TGTGCCAGTAGTCCTCGGGACAGTCATAACTATGGCTACACCTTC	CASSPRDSHNYGYTF
NA	TRBV4-3	TRBJ1-4	NA	TGCGCCAGCAGCCAAGATGGGGCAGTTAATGAAAAACTGTTTTTT	CASSQDGAVNEKLFF
NA	TRBV29-1	TRBJ2-3	NA	TGCAGCGTTGAAGGGCCCCTCTTGGGGGATACGCAGTATTTT	CSVEGPLLGDTQYF
NA	TRBV2	TRBJ1-1	NA	TGTGCCAGCAGTGAGGTCCCCAGGATTATGAACACTGAAGCTTTCTTT	CASSEVPRIMNTEAFF
NA	TRBV6-6	TRBJ1-1	NA	TGTGCCAGCAGTTACTCGTCCACTGAAGCTTTCTTT	CASSYSSTEAFF
NA	TRBV6-5	TRBJ2-7	NA	TGTGCCAGCAGTTACGGGCCTGGCTCCTACGAGCAGTACTTC	CASSYGPGSYEQYF
NA	TRBV4-1	TRBJ2-7	TRBD1	TGCGCCAGCAGCCGGGACAGGAGCTCCTACGAGCAGTACTTC	CASSRDRSSYEQYF
NA	TRBV30	TRBJ1-1	TRBD1	TGTGCCTGGAGTCCGGCAGGGGGCAGTATTAACACTGAAGCTTTCTTT	CAWSPAGGSINTEAFF